This T cell receptor (beta chain) was identified during a study of beta chain features in type 1 diabetes. The CDR3 extends over 16 amino acids. The V gene's germline CDR1 is LNHNV and CDR2 YYDKDF (reference sequence). V lost 0 bases, J lost 7 bases, and 16 bases lay in between. Study-level findings and limits: When Type 1 diabetes patients were examined, their TCRB CDR3s proved moderately but significantly shorter in all four CD4+ subsets.

This clone was seen only a few times. The target antigen is unknown. The study reverse transcribed the entire isolated RNA, so it sequenced expressed TCRB transcripts. Some clones are missing from TCRdb's copy, which holds only in-frame ones; the method was immunoSEQ multiplex PCR. This sample has approximately 250,000 clones, with roughly 25% found just once. The J gene is TRBJ2-1, the V gene TRBV15; D is unresolved. The source of this sequence is a woman in her 30s with type 1 diabetes. The sequenced sample was naive CD4+ T cells from blood. CDR3 DNA: TGTGCCACCAGCAGAGATTCGGAGAGGCCGCGGAATGAGCAGTTCTTC. Translation gives CATSRDSERPRNEQFF.